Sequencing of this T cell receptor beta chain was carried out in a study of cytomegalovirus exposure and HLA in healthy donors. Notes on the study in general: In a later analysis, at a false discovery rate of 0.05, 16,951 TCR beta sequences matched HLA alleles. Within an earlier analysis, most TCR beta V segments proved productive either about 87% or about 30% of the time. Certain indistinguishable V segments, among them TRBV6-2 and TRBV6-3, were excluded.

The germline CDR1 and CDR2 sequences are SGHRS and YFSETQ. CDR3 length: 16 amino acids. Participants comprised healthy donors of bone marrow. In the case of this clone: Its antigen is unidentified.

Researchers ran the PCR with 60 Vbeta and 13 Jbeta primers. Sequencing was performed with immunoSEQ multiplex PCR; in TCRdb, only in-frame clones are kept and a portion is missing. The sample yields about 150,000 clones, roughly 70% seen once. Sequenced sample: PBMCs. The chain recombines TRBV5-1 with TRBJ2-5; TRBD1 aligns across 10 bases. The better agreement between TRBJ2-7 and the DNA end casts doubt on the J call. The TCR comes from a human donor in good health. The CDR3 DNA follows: TGCGCCAGCAGCGCGTACCAGACAGGGGGCGGGTACGAGCAGTACTTC. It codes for CASSAYQTGGGYEQYF.